The 8 T cell receptor beta chains below were found in one sample sequenced in a study of blood T cell repertoires in COVID-19. Method: immunoSEQ multiplex PCR; TCRdb's copy keeps in-frame clones and lacks some. The table lists 55,000 to 90,000 clones, approximately 83% of them singletons. The sequencing sample was made of peripheral blood. The receptors come from a woman in her sixties with acute or convalescent COVID-19.

The chain joins TRBV29-1 to TRBJ1-1, with D uncertain. The CDR3 sequence is 12 residues long. V was cut by 3 bases and J by 2 bases, with 7 bases left in between. Germline-derived CDR1 and CDR2 are SQVTM and ANQGSEA. DNA for the CDR3: TGCAGCGTTGACGAGGATAACACTGAAGCTTTCTTT. The encoded protein is CSVDEDNTEAFF.

This clone came up a few times. The chain is built from TRBV25-1 and TRBJ1-6, with a weak D call TRBD1 (6 bases). V shed 8 bases and J shed 8 bases, with 16 bases lying between them. The CDR3 sequence is 14 residues long. Per germline, CDR1 MGHDK and CDR2 SYGVNS. The CDR3 is CASSWGQVDSPLHF. Written as DNA, the CDR3 is TGTGCCAGCTCCTGGGGGCAGGTTGATTCACCCCTCCACTTT.

The V call is TRBV10-3, the J call TRBJ1-3; 7 nucleotides line up with TRBD1. From germline, CDR1 is ENHRY and CDR2 SYGVKD. Unmatched junction bases numbered 5, after V lost 11 bases and J lost 4 bases. The length of the CDR3 is 12 residues. The CDR3 bases are TGTGCCGGAGAGGGGGCAGGAAACACCATATATTTT. It yields the protein CAGEGAGNTIYF.

The gene calls are TRBV27 and TRBJ1-2; 7 bases map to TRBD1. Trimming removed 2 bases from V and 8 bases from J; junction bases left unmatched: 14. The length of the CDR3 is 16 residues. Germline V gene data show CDR1 as MNHEY and CDR2 as SMNVEV (reference sequence). Here the CDR3 DNA reads TGTGCCAGCAGTTTAAGCCGACAGGGATGGGTAGGGGGCTACACCTTC. It yields the protein CASSLSRQGWVGGYTF.

This sequence joins TRBV9 and TRBJ1-6; a weak D match, TRBD1 (5 bases). V lost 3 bases and J lost 10, with 11 bases in between. Germline V CDR1 and CDR2: SGDLS, YYNGEE. This CDR3 has 13 amino acids. The chain's CDR3 is CASSEQVMSPLHF. The CDR3 DNA reads as TGTGCCAGCAGCGAACAGGTGATGTCACCCCTCCACTTT.

The chain links TRBV6-5 to TRBJ2-7; maybe TRBD1 (6 bases). V shed 9 bases and J shed 3 bases, with 9 bases lying between them. CDR3 size: 11 residues. Germline CDR1 is MNHEY and CDR2 is SVGAGI. CDR3 protein: CASLGGYEQYF. The DNA of the CDR3 is TGTGCCAGTTTAGGGGGCTACGAGCAGTACTTC.

The chain is built from TRBV10-3 and TRBJ1-2; 9 bases match TRBD1. Germline CDR1 ENHRY, CDR2 SYGVKD. Unmatched junction bases numbered 4, after V lost 8 bases and J lost 3 bases. CDR3 length: 13 amino acids. The CDR3: CAISRQGDYGYTF. The CDR3 nucleotides read TGTGCCATCTCCAGACAGGGGGACTATGGCTACACCTTC.

The rearrangement joins TRBV29-1 to TRBJ2-5; 7 nucleotides match TRBD2. CDR3 size: 12 residues. The germline CDR1 and CDR2 sequences are SQVTM and ANQGSEA. V shed 7 bases and J 7 bases; nucleotides not matched to a gene: 9. The CDR3, as DNA: TGCAGCGGCTTGGGGGGGTCGGGGACCCAGTACTTC. Its translation is CSGLGGSGTQYF.